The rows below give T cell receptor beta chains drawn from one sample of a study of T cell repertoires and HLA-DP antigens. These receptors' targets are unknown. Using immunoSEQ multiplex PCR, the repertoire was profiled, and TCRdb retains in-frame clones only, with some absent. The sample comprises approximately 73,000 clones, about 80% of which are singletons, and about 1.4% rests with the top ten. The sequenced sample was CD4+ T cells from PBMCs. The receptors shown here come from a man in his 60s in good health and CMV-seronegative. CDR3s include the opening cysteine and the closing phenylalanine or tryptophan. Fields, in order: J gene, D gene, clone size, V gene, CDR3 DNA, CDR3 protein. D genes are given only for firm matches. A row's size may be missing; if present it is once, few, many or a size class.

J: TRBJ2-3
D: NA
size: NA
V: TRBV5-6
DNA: TGTGCCAGCAGCTCCCGGGACCCAGGAAAAGATACGCAGTATTTT
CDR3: CASSSRDPGKDTQYF

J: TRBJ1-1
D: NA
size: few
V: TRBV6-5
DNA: TGTGCCAGCAGTCCCCGCGCCCGGACGAACACTGAAGCTTTCTTT
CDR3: CASSPRARTNTEAFF

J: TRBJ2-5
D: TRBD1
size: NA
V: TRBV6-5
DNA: TGTGCCAGCAGTTATCCGGGACAGGGACGGACCCAGTACTTC
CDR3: CASSYPGQGRTQYF

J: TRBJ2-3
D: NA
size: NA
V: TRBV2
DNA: TGTGCCAGCATGACAGATACGCAGTATTTT
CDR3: CASMTDTQYF

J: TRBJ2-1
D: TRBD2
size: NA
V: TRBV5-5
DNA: TGTGCCAGCAGCACGGGACTAGCGGGGAACAATGAGCAGTTCTTC
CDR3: CASSTGLAGNNEQFF

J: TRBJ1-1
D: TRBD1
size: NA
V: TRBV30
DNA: TGTGCCTGGAAAGGGGGCGCCGACACTGAAGCTTTCTTT
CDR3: CAWKGGADTEAFF

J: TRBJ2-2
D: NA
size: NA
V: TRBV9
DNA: TGTGCCAGCAGCGTATCGGACAGGAACACCGGGGAGCTGTTTTTT
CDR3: CASSVSDRNTGELFF

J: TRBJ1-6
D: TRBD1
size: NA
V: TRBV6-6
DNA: TGTGCCAGCAGTTACGCAGGGGGCCGGGATTCACCCCTCCACTTT
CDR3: CASSYAGGRDSPLHF

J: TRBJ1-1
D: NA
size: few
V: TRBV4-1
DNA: TGCGCCAGCAGCCCCAGGGCAGGGAGGCTTGGTGAAGCTTTCTTT
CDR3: CASSPRAGRLGEAFF

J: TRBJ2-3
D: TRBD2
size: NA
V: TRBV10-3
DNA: TGTGCCATCAGTGAGGTAGCGGGAACGAGAGATACGCAGTATTTT
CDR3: CAISEVAGTRDTQYF

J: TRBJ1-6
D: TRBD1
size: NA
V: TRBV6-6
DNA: TGTGCCAGCAGACCCGGGACAGTGAATTCACCCCTCCACTTT
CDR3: CASRPGTVNSPLHF

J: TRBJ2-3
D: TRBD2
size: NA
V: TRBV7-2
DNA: TGTGCCAGCAGCTCCTTAGCGGGAGGGGGCACAGATACGCAGTATTTT
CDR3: CASSSLAGGGTDTQYF

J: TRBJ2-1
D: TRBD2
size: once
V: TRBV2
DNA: TGTGCCAGCAGAGCGGGGTCCTCCTACAATGAGCAGTTCTTC
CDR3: CASRAGSSYNEQFF

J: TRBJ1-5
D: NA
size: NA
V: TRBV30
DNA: TGTGCCTGCTCTGGGATTAATAGCAATCAGCCCCAGCATTTT
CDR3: CACSGINSNQPQHF

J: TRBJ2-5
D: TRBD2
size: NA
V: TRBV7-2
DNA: TGTGCCAGCAGCTCTAGACTAGCGGGAGGGGGAGAGACCCAGTACTTC
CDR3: CASSSRLAGGGETQYF

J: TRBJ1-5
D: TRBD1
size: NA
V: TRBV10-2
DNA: TGCGCCAGCAGAGGACAGGGACGGGGCCAGCCCCAGCATTTT
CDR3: CASRGQGRGQPQHF

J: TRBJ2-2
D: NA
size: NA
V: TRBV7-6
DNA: TGTGCCAGCAGCTTAGTCGGGGTCGCCGGGGAGCTGTTTTTT
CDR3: CASSLVGVAGELFF

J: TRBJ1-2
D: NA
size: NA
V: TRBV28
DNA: TGTGCCTCATCGACAGGTTCCCACTATGGCTACACCTTC
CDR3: CASSTGSHYGYTF

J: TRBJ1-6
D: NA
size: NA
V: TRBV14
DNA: TGTGCCAGCAGCCAAGATCCAGGGAGCTCCTATAATTCACCCCTCCACTTT
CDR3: CASSQDPGSSYNSPLHF

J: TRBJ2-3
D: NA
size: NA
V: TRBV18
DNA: TGTGCCAGCTCACGGACAGGCACAGATACGCAGTATTTT
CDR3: CASSRTGTDTQYF

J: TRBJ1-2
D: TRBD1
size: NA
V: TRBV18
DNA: TGTGCCAGCTCACGGTCGACAGGGACTGGGCTGGAGGGCTACACCTTC
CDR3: CASSRSTGTGLEGYTF

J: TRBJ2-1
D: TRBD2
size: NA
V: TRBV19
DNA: TGTGCCAGTAGTTCCCGGACTAGCGGGGGTTACAATGAGCAGTTCTTC
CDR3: CASSSRTSGGYNEQFF

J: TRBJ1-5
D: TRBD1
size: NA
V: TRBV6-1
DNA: TGTGCCAGCAGTGAAGGTAGGACCGGGACAGGCAATCAGCCCCAGCATTTT
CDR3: CASSEGRTGTGNQPQHF

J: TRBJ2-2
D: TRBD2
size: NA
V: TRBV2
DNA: TGTGCCAGCAGACCCCCTAGCGGGAGGAACACCGGGGAGCTGTTTTTT
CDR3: CASRPPSGRNTGELFF

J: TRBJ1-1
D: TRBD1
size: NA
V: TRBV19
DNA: TGTGCCAGTAGCCTTCCGACAGGGGGCCTGAACACTGAAGCTTTCTTT
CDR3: CASSLPTGGLNTEAFF

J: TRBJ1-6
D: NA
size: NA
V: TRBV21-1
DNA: TGTGCCAGCAGCAAGGCCCGGCAGGGTGAGTCACCCCTCCACTTT
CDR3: CASSKARQGESPLHF

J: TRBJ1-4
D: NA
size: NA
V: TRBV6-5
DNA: TGTGCCAGCAGTCTTACTGGGGGGAGTGAAAAACTGTTTTTT
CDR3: CASSLTGGSEKLFF

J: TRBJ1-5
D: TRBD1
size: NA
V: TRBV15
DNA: TGTGCCACCAGCAGAGATCCAGACAGGGGCAATCAGCCCCAGCATTTT
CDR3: CATSRDPDRGNQPQHF

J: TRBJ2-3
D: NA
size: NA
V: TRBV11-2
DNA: TGTGCCAGCAGCCGGGCTGGGCTCTACACAGATACGCAGTATTTT
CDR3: CASSRAGLYTDTQYF

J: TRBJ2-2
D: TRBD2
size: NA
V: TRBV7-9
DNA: TGTGCCAGCAGCGATCCGGGACTAGCGGGAGAATCGAACACCGGGGAGCTGTTTTTT
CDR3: CASSDPGLAGESNTGELFF

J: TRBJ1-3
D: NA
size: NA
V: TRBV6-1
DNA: TGTGCCAGCAGTGAAGCACTGATGGCTGGAAACACCATATATTTT
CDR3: CASSEALMAGNTIYF

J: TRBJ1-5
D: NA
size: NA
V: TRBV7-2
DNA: TGTGCCAGCAGCCGAGGGATTAATCAGCCCCAGCATTTT
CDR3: CASSRGINQPQHF